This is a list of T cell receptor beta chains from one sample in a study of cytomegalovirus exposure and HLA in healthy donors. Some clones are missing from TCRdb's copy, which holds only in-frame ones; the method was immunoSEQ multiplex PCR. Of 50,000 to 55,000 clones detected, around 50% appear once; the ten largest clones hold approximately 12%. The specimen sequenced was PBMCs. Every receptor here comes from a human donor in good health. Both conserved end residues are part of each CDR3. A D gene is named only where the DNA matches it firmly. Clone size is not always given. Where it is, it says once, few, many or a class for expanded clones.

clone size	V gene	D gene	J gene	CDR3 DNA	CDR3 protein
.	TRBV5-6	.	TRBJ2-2	TGTGCCAGCAGCACGAGGGGGCGGGAGAACACCGGGGAGCTGTTTTTT	CASSTRGRENTGELFF
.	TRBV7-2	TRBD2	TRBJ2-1	TGTGCCAGCAGCTTTGCGGGGGGCTATGAGCAGTTCTTC	CASSFAGGYEQFF
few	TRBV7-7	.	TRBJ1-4	TGTGCTAGCAGCGCGACAGGCCGAAATGAAAAACTGTTTTTT	CASSATGRNEKLFF
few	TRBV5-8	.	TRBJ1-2	TGTGCCAGCACCCTCTACCGGGGTGGCTACACCTTC	CASTLYRGGYTF
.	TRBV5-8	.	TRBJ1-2	TGTGCCAGCAGCTTGGGGGCAGGGGCAGGTGGCTACACCTTC	CASSLGAGAGGYTF
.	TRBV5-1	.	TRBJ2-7	TGCGCCAGCAGCAAGACAGCATCCTACGAGCAGTACTTC	CASSKTASYEQYF
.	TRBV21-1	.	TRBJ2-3	TGTGCCAGCAGCAAAAGGGGAGGCGACAGGGCCACAGATACGCAGTATTTT	CASSKRGGDRATDTQYF
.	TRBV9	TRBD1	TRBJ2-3	TGTGCCAGCAGCGCCACACTAGGGGGCGGAATGGATACGCAGTATTTT	CASSATLGGGMDTQYF
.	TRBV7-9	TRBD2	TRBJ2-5	TGTGCCAGCAGCTTAGACGGGGGGACTGAAGAGACCCAGTACTTC	CASSLDGGTEETQYF
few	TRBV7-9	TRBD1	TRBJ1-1	TGTGCCAGCAGCTTAGGGACAGGGATACTGAACACTGAAGCTTTCTTT	CASSLGTGILNTEAFF
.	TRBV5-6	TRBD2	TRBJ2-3	TGTGCCAGCAGCCCTCGGACTAGCGGGGGCACAGATACGCAGTATTTT	CASSPRTSGGTDTQYF
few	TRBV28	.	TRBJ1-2	TGTGCCAGCAGCTCGCCCGGGTTCCGCTATGGCTACACCTTC	CASSSPGFRYGYTF
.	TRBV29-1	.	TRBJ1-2	TGCAGCGCCTCAACAGGGAGCGGCTACACCTTC	CSASTGSGYTF
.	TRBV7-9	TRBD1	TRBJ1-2	TGTGCCAGCAGCTCCGACAGGGACTTCGGTGGCTACACCTTC	CASSSDRDFGGYTF
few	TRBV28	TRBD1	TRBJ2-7	TGTGCCAGCAGATCACAGGGGGCCTACGAGCAGTACTTC	CASRSQGAYEQYF
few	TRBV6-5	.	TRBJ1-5	TGTGCCAGCAGCTCAACCGGGTTCGGCAATCAGCCCCAGCATTTT	CASSSTGFGNQPQHF
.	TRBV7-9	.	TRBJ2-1	TGTGCCAGCAGCTTAGTGAGCGGAAGCTCCTACAATGAGCAGTTCTTC	CASSLVSGSSYNEQFF
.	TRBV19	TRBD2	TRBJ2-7	TGTGCCAGTAGTATAGGGGCGGGGGAGATCTACGAGCAGTACTTC	CASSIGAGEIYEQYF
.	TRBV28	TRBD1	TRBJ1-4	TGTGCCAGCGCTCCGGGACAGGGCAATGAAAAACTGTTTTTT	CASAPGQGNEKLFF
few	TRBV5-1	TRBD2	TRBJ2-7	TGCGCCAGCAGCTTAACTTCTAAGACTAGCGGGGGCCACGAGCAGTACTTC	CASSLTSKTSGGHEQYF
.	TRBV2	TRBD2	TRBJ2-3	TGTGCCAGCATCCCCGGGACTAGCGTGGGCACAGATACGCAGTATTTT	CASIPGTSVGTDTQYF
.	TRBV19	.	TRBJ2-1	TGTGCCAGCCGACAAACCTACAATGAGCAGTTCTTC	CASRQTYNEQFF
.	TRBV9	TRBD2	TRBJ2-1	TGTGCCAGCAGCCTCAGCGGTAGCGGGGGGAGTGAGCAGTTCTTC	CASSLSGSGGSEQFF
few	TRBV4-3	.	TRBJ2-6	TGCGCCAGCAGCCCCAACCCCGTGACCAACCAGGGAGGGGCCAACGTCCTGACTTTC	CASSPNPVTNQGGANVLTF
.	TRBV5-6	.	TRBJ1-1	TGTGCCAGCAGCCCAGGAGATCGGGGGACTGAAGCTTTCTTT	CASSPGDRGTEAFF
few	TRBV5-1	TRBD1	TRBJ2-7	TGCGCCAGCAGCCCCCTCGAGGGGACAGGGGTCTACGAGCAGTACTTC	CASSPLEGTGVYEQYF
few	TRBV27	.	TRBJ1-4	TGTGCCAGCAGTTTAAGTCGGCGGCCGGGGAATGAAAAACTGTTTTTT	CASSLSRRPGNEKLFF
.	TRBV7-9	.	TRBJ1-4	TGTTCCAGCAGCTTAGTACTAGGTGCAGCCACTAATGAAAAACTGTTTTTT	CSSSLVLGAATNEKLFF
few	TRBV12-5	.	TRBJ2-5	TGTGCTAGTGGGCTCGGGGGTATGGGGATGCAAGAGACCCAGTACTTC	CASGLGGMGMQETQYF
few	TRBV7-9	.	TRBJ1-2	TGTGCCAGCAGCTTATTTAGTATACCACAGGGATCGGGTGGCTACACCTTC	CASSLFSIPQGSGGYTF
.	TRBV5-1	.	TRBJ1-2	TGCGCCAGCAGCCCCTTGGGGGGGGCCGGGGGCTACACCTTC	CASSPLGGAGGYTF
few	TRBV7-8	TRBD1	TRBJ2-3	TGTGCCAGCAGCCAGGGTGTACAGGGGGTTTCCAGCACAGATACGCAGTATTTT	CASSQGVQGVSSTDTQYF
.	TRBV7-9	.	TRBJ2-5	TGTGCCAGCAGCTTAGGGCGCCCTAGCGAAGAGACCCAGTACTTC	CASSLGRPSEETQYF